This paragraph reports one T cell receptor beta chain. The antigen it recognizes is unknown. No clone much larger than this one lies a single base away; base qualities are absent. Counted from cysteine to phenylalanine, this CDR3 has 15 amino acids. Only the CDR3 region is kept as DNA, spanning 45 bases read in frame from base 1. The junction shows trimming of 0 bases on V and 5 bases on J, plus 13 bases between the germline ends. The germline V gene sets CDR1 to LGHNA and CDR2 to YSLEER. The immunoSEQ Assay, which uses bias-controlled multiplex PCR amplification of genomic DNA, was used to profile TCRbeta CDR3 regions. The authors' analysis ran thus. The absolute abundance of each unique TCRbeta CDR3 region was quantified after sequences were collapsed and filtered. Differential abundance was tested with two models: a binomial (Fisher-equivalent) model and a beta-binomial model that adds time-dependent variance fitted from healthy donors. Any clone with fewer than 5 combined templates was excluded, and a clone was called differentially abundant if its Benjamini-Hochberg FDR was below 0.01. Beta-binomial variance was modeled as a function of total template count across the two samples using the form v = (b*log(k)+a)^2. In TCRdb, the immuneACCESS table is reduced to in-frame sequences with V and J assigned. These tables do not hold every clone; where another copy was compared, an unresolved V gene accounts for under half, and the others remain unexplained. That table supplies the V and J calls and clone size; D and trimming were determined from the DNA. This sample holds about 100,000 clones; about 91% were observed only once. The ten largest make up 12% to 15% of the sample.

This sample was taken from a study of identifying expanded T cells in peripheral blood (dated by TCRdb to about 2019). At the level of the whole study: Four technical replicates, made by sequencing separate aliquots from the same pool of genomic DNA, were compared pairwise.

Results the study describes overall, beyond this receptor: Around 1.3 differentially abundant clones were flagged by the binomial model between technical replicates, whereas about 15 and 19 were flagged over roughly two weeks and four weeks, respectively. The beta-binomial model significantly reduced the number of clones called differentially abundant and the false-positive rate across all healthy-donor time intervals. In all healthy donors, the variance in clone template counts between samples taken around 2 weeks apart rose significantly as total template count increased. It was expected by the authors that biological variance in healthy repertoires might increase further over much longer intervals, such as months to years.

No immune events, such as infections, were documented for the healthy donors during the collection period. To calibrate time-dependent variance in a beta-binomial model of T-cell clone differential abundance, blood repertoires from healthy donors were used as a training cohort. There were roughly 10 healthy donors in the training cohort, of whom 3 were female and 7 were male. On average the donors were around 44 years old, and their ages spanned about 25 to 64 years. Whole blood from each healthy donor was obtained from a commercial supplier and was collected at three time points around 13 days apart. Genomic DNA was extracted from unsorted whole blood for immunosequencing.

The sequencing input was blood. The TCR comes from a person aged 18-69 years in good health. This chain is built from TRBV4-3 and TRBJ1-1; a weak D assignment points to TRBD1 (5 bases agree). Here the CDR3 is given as CASSQDIARGTEAFF. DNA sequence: TGCGCCAGCAGCCAAGATATAGCGCGGGGGACTGAAGCTTTCTTT.